One sample yielded the 31 T cell receptor beta chains listed below, sequenced in a study of T cells expressing NK-cell markers. TCRdb reworked the 5' RACE reads into one entry per CDR3 protein, no DNA. Recorded for this sample: 500,000 to 600,000 distinct CDR3 sequences. The sample was blood T cells: a sorted CD56 or NKG2C T cell subset, CD4+ or CD8+ T cells, or bulk PBMC T cells (not recorded which). The receptor set was obtained from a young man in good health.

V gene TRBV5-1 combines with J gene TRBJ2-5. The length of the CDR3 is 13 residues. CDR1 is SGHRS and CDR2 is YFSETQ in the germline V gene. CDR3 sequence reads: CASSLVGQETQYF.

This chain connects TRBV9 to TRBJ1-2; as DNA is missing, the TRBD1 call by TCRdb cannot be tested. The CDR3 covers 16 residues. The germline CDR1 and CDR2 sequences are SGDLS and YYNGEE. CDR3 region: CASSLGQGPSNYGYTF. Filled out from reference TRBV9 and TRBJ1-2, the complete variable domain reads DSGVTQTPKHLITATGQRVTLRCSPRSGDLSVYWYQQSLDQGLQFLIQYYNGEERAKGNILERFSAQQFPDLHSELNLSSLELGDSALYFCASSLGQGPSNYGYTFGSGTRLTVV.

V usage is TRBV4-3 and J usage is TRBJ2-7; the TRBD1 assignment by TCRdb is unverifiable without DNA. CDR3 length: 17 amino acids. CDR1 LGHNA and CDR2 YSLEER come from the germline V gene. The CDR3 is CASSQDRVAGVGYEQYF.

The genes are TRBV6-5 and TRBJ2-5. CDR1 and CDR2 from the germline V gene are MNHEY and SVGAGI. This CDR3 spans 14 amino acids. The CDR3 loop is CASSYTSILETQYF.

The chain links TRBV5-1 to TRBJ1-1; without DNA, the TCRdb call of TRBD1 cannot be checked. Germline CDR1 reads SGHRS; CDR2 reads YFSETQ. The CDR3 consists of 14 residues. CDR3 sequence reads: CASRDTGRLTEAFF. The full variable domain, in which reference TRBV5-1 and TRBJ1-1 provide the parts outside the CDR3, is KAGVTQTPRYLIKTRGQQVTLSCSPISGHRSVSWYQQTPGQGLQFLFEYFSETQRNKGNFPGRFSGRQFSNSRSEMNVSTLELGDSALYLCASRDTGRLTEAFFGQGTRLTVV.

The chain joins TRBV7-2 to TRBJ2-1. The CDR3 spans 11 residues. Germline values: CDR1 SGHTA, CDR2 FQGNSA. The CDR3 region is CASSLPQTEFF.

The chain joins TRBV5-1 to TRBJ2-1; TCRdb returns TRBD2, unconfirmable since there is no DNA. The CDR3 length is 15 residues. Germline V gives CDR1 SGHRS, CDR2 YFSETQ. This chain's CDR3 is CASSLERALPHEQFF.

This chain links TRBV12-3 or TRBV12-4 with TRBJ1-2; TCRdb's D call of TRBD1 is untestable without DNA. The length of the CDR3 is 14 residues. The CDR3 region is CASSSQGAIYGYTF.

V usage is TRBV5-4 and J usage is TRBJ2-3; TCRdb's D call of TRBD2 is untestable without DNA. The germline CDR1 and CDR2 sequences are SGHNT and YYREEE (reference sequence). This CDR3 is built from 18 residues. The CDR3 spells CASSWGTPGLVGADTQYF.

The chain links TRBV7-2 to TRBJ1-2; the D call from TCRdb, TRBD1, cannot be confirmed without DNA. Germline assignment: CDR1 SGHTA and CDR2 FQGNSA. The length of the CDR3 is 15 residues. CDR3 sequence reads: CASSLVAGRDYGYTF.

The chain uses TRBV7-3 and TRBJ2-3; TCRdb reports TRBD2, a call that lacks DNA to check it against. Germline loops: CDR1 SGHTA, CDR2 FQGTGA. The CDR3 length is 17 residues. This chain's CDR3 is CASSLTPSGSGADTQYF.

This chain connects TRBV24-1 to TRBJ2-3; TCRdb indicates TRBD2, and absent DNA this call remains unverified. The CDR3 runs 14 residues. The V gene's germline CDR1 is KGHDR and CDR2 SFDVKD. The CDR3: CATSRQGEGDTQYF.

V gene TRBV4-2 combines with J gene TRBJ1-3; the TRBD1 assignment by TCRdb is unverifiable without DNA. The CDR3 totals 15 residues. Germline V gene data show CDR1 as LGHNA and CDR2 as YNFKEQ. This CDR3 reads CASKPSAGTGNTIYF.

V usage is TRBV4-3 and J usage is TRBJ2-1; as DNA is missing, the TRBD2 call by TCRdb cannot be tested. Germline V gene data show CDR1 as LGHNA and CDR2 as YSLEER. There are 18 residues in the CDR3. CDR3 sequence reads: CASSQGAGGRAMYNEQFF.

CDR3 region: CASSSGLAGGPSTDTQYF. The chain recombines TRBV5-1 with TRBJ2-3; with no DNA, the TCRdb D assignment of TRBD2 cannot be verified. There are 18 residues in the CDR3. Germline CDR1 is SGHRS and CDR2 is YFSETQ.

V is TRBV7-2 and J is TRBJ1-1. The germline gives CDR1 SGHTA, CDR2 FQGNSA. This CDR3 has 15 amino acids. The CDR3 sequence: CASSPVLTMNTEAFF.

The CDR3 spells CASSPGTGTFYEQYF. The rearrangement joins TRBV6-5 to TRBJ2-7. Germline-derived CDR1 and CDR2 are MNHEY and SVGAGI. CDR3 length equals 15 residues.

V is TRBV24-1 and J is TRBJ2-3; TCRdb's assignment of TRBD2 cannot be checked, as there is no DNA. The CDR3 sequence is 14 residues long. Germline V CDR1 and CDR2: KGHDR, SFDVKD. CDR3 amino acids: CATSLGRRPDTQYF.

The chain carries TRBV5-1 and TRBJ1-5; without DNA, the TCRdb call of TRBD1 cannot be checked. The CDR3 extends over 16 amino acids. The germline gives CDR1 SGHRS, CDR2 YFSETQ. CDR3: CASSLDLLSGSQPQHF.

The chain carries TRBV6-5 and TRBJ2-1. This CDR3 comprises 18 residues. Per the germline V gene, CDR1 is MNHEY and CDR2 is SVGAGI. CDR3 sequence: CASSYSTAVSLNYNEQFF.

The rearrangement joins TRBV20-1 to TRBJ2-1; checking the TCRdb D call of TRBD1 is not possible without DNA. This CDR3 is built from 13 residues. From germline, CDR1 is DFQATT and CDR2 SNEGSKA (reference sequence). CDR3 sequence: CSARDLRGPVQFF.

V usage is TRBV6-2 or TRBV6-3 and J usage is TRBJ2-1; the D gene TCRdb calls, TRBD2, cannot be checked with no DNA. CDR1 is MNHEY and CDR2 is SVGEGT in the germline V gene. The CDR3 totals 15 residues. CDR3 amino acids: CASSYSILAGAEQFF.

J is TRBJ2-3 and V is TRBV29-1; TCRdb selects TRBD2, and the lack of DNA leaves this call unchecked. CDR3 size: 15 residues. In germline, CDR1 is SQVTM, CDR2 ANQGSEA. CDR3 in amino acids: CSEKTSGWGPDTQYF.

The rearrangement joins TRBV29-1 to TRBJ1-2; TCRdb gives TRBD1 as the D gene, but with no DNA this cannot be confirmed. This CDR3 spans 18 amino acids. Germline CDR1 is SQVTM and CDR2 is ANQGSEA. This CDR3 is CSVEEEGQAGGYGYGYTF.

The V gene is TRBV20-1, the J gene TRBJ2-1; with no DNA, the TCRdb D assignment of TRBD1 cannot be verified. The CDR3 covers 12 residues. Germline V CDR1 and CDR2: DFQATT, SNEGSKA (reference sequence). CDR3 sequence reads: CSANRIYNEQFF.

The chain employs TRBV30 and TRBJ2-3; TCRdb's D gene call, TRBD2, goes unchecked for lack of DNA. The CDR3 length is 14 residues. Germline V gene sequence: CDR1 GTSNPN, CDR2 SVGIG (reference sequence). The chain's CDR3 is CAWSPSGSLDTQYF.

The chain combines TRBV6-5 with TRBJ2-1; TCRdb's assignment of TRBD2 cannot be checked, as there is no DNA. Germline CDR1 MNHEY, CDR2 SVGAGI. This CDR3 comprises 14 residues. The CDR3 sequence: CASSYSGTSHEQFF.

The chain couples TRBV7-2 to TRBJ2-5; TCRdb reports TRBD2, a call that lacks DNA to check it against. The germline CDR1 and CDR2 sequences are SGHTA and FQGNSA. There are 17 residues in the CDR3. CDR3 protein: CASRRIAGGPGGETQYF.

The chain joins TRBV20-1 to TRBJ2-1; absent DNA, TCRdb's TRBD2 call cannot be checked. The CDR3 runs 16 residues. Germline CDR1 and CDR2: DFQATT and SNEGSKA (reference sequence). This CDR3 reads CSARGFESTSYNEQFF.

The chain carries TRBV12-3 or TRBV12-4 and TRBJ2-1; checking the TCRdb D call of TRBD2 is not possible without DNA. The length of the CDR3 is 16 residues. CDR3 loop: CASSLWSGASYNEQFF.

The J gene is TRBJ1-2, the V gene TRBV6-5. The CDR3 consists of 14 residues. Germline V gene lookup returns CDR1 MNHEY and CDR2 SVGAGI. CDR3 amino acids: CASSYQVSGPGYTF.